One sample yielded the 27 T cell receptor beta chains listed below, sequenced in a study of T cells after yellow fever vaccination. TCRdb independently ran MiXCR on the 5' RACE reads; one entry per CDR3 protein. The sample has some 300,000 distinct CDR3 sequences, roughly 4% seen once. The material sequenced was PBMCs, taken on the day of the yellow fever booster vaccination. These receptors were obtained from a man between 18 and 35 years old who received the YFV17D yellow fever vaccine.

J is TRBJ2-1 and V is TRBV24-1; D is perhaps TRBD2 (6 bases). This CDR3 is built from 16 residues. The ends were cut back, 4 bases at V and 3 bases at J, with 15 bases in the middle. Germline CDR1 and CDR2: KGHDR and SFDVKD. CDR3 DNA sequence: TGTGCCACCAGTGACCCCGGGACTGGACACTACAATGAGCAGTTCTTC. The encoded protein is CATSDPGTGHYNEQFF.

Written as DNA, the CDR3 is TGTGCCAGCTCACCACCGAGGCAGGGACCCTGGTACATTCAGTACTTC. Protein: CASSPPRQGPWYIQYF. The V call is TRBV18, the J call TRBJ2-4; tentatively, D is TRBD1 or TRBD2 (5 bases each). Per the germline V gene, CDR1 is KGHSH and CDR2 is LQKENI. CDR3 length: 16 amino acids. V lost 0 bases to trimming and J lost 8 bases, with 17 bases between them.

Written as DNA, the CDR3 is TGTGCCAGTAGTACCCAGTCAGCCTGGAACACTGAAGCTTTCTTT. Encoded protein: CASSTQSAWNTEAFF. The chain uses TRBV19 and TRBJ1-1; no firm D call. The ends were cut back, 4 bases at V and 1 base at J, with 13 bases in the middle. This CDR3 comprises 15 residues. Per the germline V gene, CDR1 is LNHDA and CDR2 is SQIVND (reference sequence).

This clonotype showed up many times. The V and J genes are TRBV5-6 and TRBJ1-5, with D possibly being TRBD1 (6 bases). V lost 4 bases, J lost 7 bases, and 18 bases lay in between. In germline, CDR1 is SGHDT, CDR2 YYEEEE. There are 15 residues in the CDR3. CDR3 DNA: TGTGCCAGCAGCACCTACGACAGGCGCCAACAGCCCCAGCATTTT. Residues: CASSTYDRRQQPQHF.

This clonotype was seen a handful of times. The rearrangement links TRBV7-9 to TRBJ1-6; D call uncertain. Deletions cut 6 bases from V and 13 bases from J, with 22 bases between. The CDR3 has 15 amino acids. In germline, CDR1 is SEHNR, CDR2 FQNEAQ (reference sequence). The CDR3 DNA follows: TGTGCCAGCAGACCCGTGACCGGCTCGTTCACGCCCCTCCACTTT. The encoded protein is CASRPVTGSFTPLHF.

This clonotype showed up many times. The chain is built from TRBV20-1 and TRBJ2-1; 8 bases align to TRBD1. The CDR3 is made up of 15 amino acids. The trim removed 0 bases at V and 4 bases at J, leaving 5 bases unmatched. From germline, CDR1 is DFQATT and CDR2 SNEGSKA (reference sequence). In nucleotides, the CDR3 is TGCAGTGCTAGAGATTGGCAGGGGGCATACAATGAGCAGTTCTTC. Its translation is CSARDWQGAYNEQFF.

The chain recombines TRBV20-1 with TRBJ1-5, with 7 bases identical to TRBD1. Germline V lookup: CDR1 DFQATT, CDR2 SNEGSKA (reference sequence). Germline trimming cut 4 bases from V and 4 bases from J; bases unmatched to any gene: 10. This CDR3 has 15 amino acids. CDR3 protein: CSATIGDRMNQPQHF. DNA of the CDR3: TGCAGTGCTACAATTGGGGACAGAATGAATCAGCCCCAGCATTTT.

At least ten counts were recorded for this clonotype. This chain connects TRBV3-1 to TRBJ1-2, with D unclear. The CDR3 runs to 15 residues. Trimming stripped 0 bases from V and 4 bases from J, with 12 bases between. Germline CDR1 is LGHDT and CDR2 is YNNKEL (reference sequence). The CDR3 reads CASSQDLYGIYGYTF. In DNA, the CDR3 is TGTGCCAGCAGCCAAGATCTATACGGGATCTATGGCTACACCTTC.

This clonotype was detected a few times. The gene calls are TRBV30 and TRBJ2-1; D possibly corresponds to TRBD2 (5 bases). Germline V gene sequence: CDR1 GTSNPN, CDR2 SVGIG (reference sequence). This CDR3 region has 12 residues. V was trimmed by 0 bases and J by 7 bases, leaving 7 bases between them. CDR3 DNA: TGTGCCTGGAGTGTACGGGGTAATGAGCAGTTCTTC. Amino acids: CAWSVRGNEQFF.

V gene TRBV30 combines with J gene TRBJ1-1; D is unclear. V gave up 6 bases and J gave up 0 bases, with 14 bases separating them. This CDR3 spans 14 amino acids. Germline V gives CDR1 GTSNPN, CDR2 SVGIG (reference sequence). CDR3 in DNA: TGTGCCTGTGTTACCGGGATCATGAACACTGAAGCTTTCTTT. It yields the protein CACVTGIMNTEAFF. Complete variable domain (other parts from reference TRBV30 and TRBJ1-1): SQTIHQWPATLVQPVGSPLSLECTVEGTSNPNLYWYRQAAGRGLQLLFYSVGIGQISSEVPQNLSASRPQDRQFILSSKKLLLSDSGFYLCACVTGIMNTEAFFGQGTRLTVV.

This clonotype has a count of ten or more. The chain combines TRBV7-3 with TRBJ1-1; the match to TRBD1 covers 12 bases. The CDR3 totals 17 residues. Germline V gene lookup returns CDR1 SGHTA and CDR2 FQGTGA. Germline trimming cut 0 bases from V and 3 bases from J; bases unmatched to any gene: 5. Here the CDR3 DNA reads TGTGCCAGCAGCTTAACGGGACAGGGGGCGCTGGACACTGAAGCTTTCTTT. Its translation: CASSLTGQGALDTEAFF.

This clonotype was observed many times. The V call is TRBV7-2, the J call TRBJ2-3, with D hard to call. Germline-derived CDR1 and CDR2 are SGHTA and FQGNSA. This CDR3 contains 14 residues. V lost 6 bases and J 2 bases, leaving 12 bases between the germline ends. CDR3 amino acids: CASSRSGSTDTQYF. For the CDR3, the DNA is TGTGCCAGCAGTCGTTCCGGCTCCACAGATACGCAGTATTTT.

This clonotype was detected many times. V and J are TRBV19 and TRBJ2-5; D is unclear. The ends were cut back, 3 bases at V and 5 bases at J, with 13 bases in the middle. The CDR3 is made up of 14 amino acids. In germline, CDR1 is LNHDA, CDR2 SQIVND (reference sequence). CDR3 protein: CASSILTSPETQYF. The CDR3 coding sequence is TGTGCCAGTAGTATTTTGACATCGCCGGAGACCCAGTACTTC.

This clonotype was found a few times. The V gene is TRBV5-1, the J gene TRBJ2-3, with 8 bases aligning to TRBD1. J lost 6 bases, V lost 4 bases, and 7 bases had no gene match. The CDR3 totals 14 residues. Germline assignment: CDR1 SGHRS and CDR2 YFSETQ. Written as DNA, the CDR3 is TGCGCCAGCAGCCCGACAGGGGCGCTGGATACGCAGTATTTT. It yields the protein CASSPTGALDTQYF. Filled out from reference TRBV5-1 and TRBJ2-3, the complete variable domain reads KAGVTQTPRYLIKTRGQQVTLSCSPISGHRSVSWYQQTPGQGLQFLFEYFSETQRNKGNFPGRFSGRQFSNSRSEMNVSTLELGDSALYLCASSPTGALDTQYFGPGTRLTVL.

This sequence joins TRBV18 and TRBJ2-1; TRBD2 matches at 8 bases. The CDR3 contains 15 residues. Germline V gives CDR1 KGHSH, CDR2 LQKENI. V was pared by 4 bases and J by 6 bases, with 8 bases of the junction left unmatched. In DNA form, the CDR3 reads TGTGCCAGCTCACAACCTAGCGGGTGGATCAATGAGCAGTTCTTC. Protein product: CASSQPSGWINEQFF. The variable domain in full, completed from reference TRBV18 and TRBJ2-1, reads NAGVMQNPRHLVRRRGQEARLRCSPMKGHSHVYWYRQLPEEGLKFMVYLQKENIIDESGMPKERFSAEFPKEGPSILRIQQVVRGDSAAYFCASSQPSGWINEQFFGPGTRLTVL.

Ten or more counts support this clonotype. This chain joins TRBV4-1 and TRBJ2-6; TRBD1 aligns across 8 bases. With V trimmed by 2 bases and J by 10 bases, 4 bases remained unmatched. Germline V gene sequence: CDR1 MGHRA, CDR2 YSYEKL. This CDR3 has 14 amino acids. DNA of the CDR3: TGCGCCAGCAGCCAAAGTAGGACAGGGAACGTCCTGACTTTC. It is translated as CASSQSRTGNVLTF.

This clonotype was detected a few times. The J gene is TRBJ2-7, the V gene TRBV27; weak D call: TRBD2 (5 bases). V was pared by 5 bases and J by 1 base, with 24 bases between. The CDR3 runs 18 residues. Germline V gene lookup returns CDR1 MNHEY and CDR2 SMNVEV (reference sequence). Here the CDR3 DNA reads TGTGCCAGCAGTCCATTTCGTAGAGGGCTCAAGCTTTCCTACGAGCAGTACGTC. Its protein product is CASSPFRRGLKLSYEQYV.

This clonotype was seen repeatedly, ten times or more. The J gene is TRBJ1-2, the V gene TRBV5-1; D is perhaps TRBD1 (6 bases). CDR1 and CDR2 (germline): SGHRS, YFSETQ. The CDR3 sequence is 17 residues long. V lost 4 bases, J lost 2 bases, and 21 bases lay in between. DNA of the CDR3: TGCGCCAGCAGCAATCCACAGGGCACCTCACGAAACTATGGCTACACCTTC. Translating it yields CASSNPQGTSRNYGYTF.

This clonotype was seen at least ten times. The rearrangement uses TRBV7-2 and TRBJ1-5, with a tentative D call TRBD1 (5 bases). The V end was cut by 5 bases, the J end by 5 bases, with 13 bases between. Germline values: CDR1 SGHTA, CDR2 FQGNSA. The CDR3 has 14 residues. The CDR3 sequence is CASSRAGIHQPQHF. CDR3 bases: TGTGCCAGCAGCCGAGCAGGGATACATCAGCCCCAGCATTTT.

This clonotype showed up many times. The rearrangement links TRBV7-2 to TRBJ1-5; 11 positions agree with TRBD1. Germline assignment: CDR1 SGHTA and CDR2 FQGNSA. V lost 4 bases, J lost 0 bases, and 5 bases stayed unmatched. CDR3 size: 17 residues. CDR3 protein: CASSSGQGAPSNQPQHF. As DNA, the CDR3 is TGTGCCAGCAGCTCCGGACAGGGGGCTCCTAGCAATCAGCCCCAGCATTTT.

This clonotype was seen at least ten times. This chain connects TRBV18 to TRBJ1-5, with a weak D call TRBD1 (6 bases). Trimming took off 5 bases at V and 3 bases at J, with 17 bases between the two ends. CDR1 and CDR2 from the germline V gene are KGHSH and LQKENI. The CDR3 spans 16 residues. CDR3 sequence: CASSTGGTNNNQPQHF. The CDR3 DNA sequence: TGTGCCAGCTCAACCGGGGGGACAAATAACAATCAGCCCCAGCATTTT.

This clonotype was detected ten times or more. This chain links TRBV18 with TRBJ2-1, with D perhaps matching TRBD1 or TRBD2 (5 bases each). Germline V CDR1 and CDR2: KGHSH, LQKENI. V shed 6 bases and J shed 6 bases, with 15 bases lying between them. The CDR3 spans 14 residues. CDR3: CASSGTLGINEQFF. Here the CDR3 DNA reads TGTGCCAGCTCCGGGACCCTAGGGATCAATGAGCAGTTCTTC.

This chain uses TRBV20-1 with TRBJ2-5; no firm D call. V was cut by 0 bases and J by 5 bases, with 4 bases left in between. Germline lookup yields CDR1 DFQATT and CDR2 SNEGSKA (reference sequence). The CDR3 length is 11 residues. The CDR3 coding sequence is TGCAGTGCTAGAGAGTGGGAGACCCAGTACTTC. It is translated as CSAREWETQYF.

This clonotype was seen at least ten times. CDR3 coding DNA: TGTGCCAGCAGCAGTAGCGGGGGGAGAGCAGATACGCAGTATTTT. Its protein is CASSSSGGRADTQYF. The chain links TRBV7-9 to TRBJ2-3; 10 nucleotides agree with TRBD2. V was clipped by 5 bases and J by 4 bases; unmatched bases: 6. Germline V gene data show CDR1 as SEHNR and CDR2 as FQNEAQ (reference sequence). The CDR3 is made up of 15 amino acids. Full variable domain (missing parts from reference TRBV7-9 and TRBJ2-3): DTGVSQNPRHKITKRGQNVTFRCDPISEHNRLYWYRQTLGQGPEFLTYFQNEAQLEKSRLLSDRFSAERPKGSFSTLEIQRTEQGDSAMYLCASSSSGGRADTQYFGPGTRLTVL.

At least ten counts were recorded for this clonotype. This chain connects TRBV5-4 to TRBJ2-5, with D tentatively TRBD1 (6 bases). V was clipped by 9 bases and J by 4 bases, with 16 bases between them. This CDR3 has 13 amino acids. Germline CDR1 is SGHNT and CDR2 is YYREEE (reference sequence). The DNA for the CDR3 is TGTGCCACGGGGACCCAAGGGGGAGAGACCCAGTACTTC. This translates into CATGTQGGETQYF.

There are many counts of this clonotype. This chain connects TRBV6-5 to TRBJ1-1, with TRBD1 identical over 10 bases. After removal of 1 base from V and 7 bases from J, the junction contained 6 bases not matched to a gene. CDR3 length: 15 amino acids. Germline V gives CDR1 MNHEY, CDR2 SVGAGI. CDR3 DNA: TGTGCCAGCAGTTACTTGGAGGGACAGGGGTTTGAAGCTTTCTTT. It specifies CASSYLEGQGFEAFF.

The J gene is TRBJ2-2, the V gene TRBV25-1; TRBD1 matches at 7 bases. Germline CDR1 reads MGHDK; CDR2 reads SYGVNS. V shed 2 bases, J shed 5 bases, and the junction held 11 bases outside the gene matches. The CDR3 spans 17 residues. The CDR3 region is CASSEDQGQWGTGELFF. The CDR3 DNA sequence: TGTGCCAGCAGTGAAGACCAGGGACAGTGGGGTACCGGGGAGCTGTTTTTT.